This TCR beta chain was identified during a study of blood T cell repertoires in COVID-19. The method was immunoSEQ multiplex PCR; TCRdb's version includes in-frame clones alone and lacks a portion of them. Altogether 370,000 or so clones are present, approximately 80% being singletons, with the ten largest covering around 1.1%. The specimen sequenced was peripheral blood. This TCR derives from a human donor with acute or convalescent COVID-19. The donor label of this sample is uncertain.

CDR3 nucleotides: TGTGCCAGCATCCATTCTCCTAGCGGGACTCCCAATGAGCAGTTCTTC. This codes for CASIHSPSGTPNEQFF. The chain uses TRBV7-2 and TRBJ2-1, with 9 bases aligning to TRBD2. The CDR3 consists of 16 residues. V dropped 7 bases and J dropped 6; count of bases not matched to a gene: 13. CDR1 and CDR2 from the germline V gene are SGHTA and FQGNSA.